A selection of T cell receptor beta chains follows, all from one sample in a study of PD-1 blockade in classical Hodgkin lymphoma. Repertoires were generated with immunoSEQ multiplex PCR, while TCRdb's copy carries only in-frame clones and drops some. The sample lists 50,000 or so clones; 73% were seen once. The sequencing here drew on peripheral blood mononuclear cells (PBMCs), taken before the second cycle of nivolumab. The receptors were gathered from a human donor with classical Hodgkin lymphoma. CDR3s include the opening cysteine and the closing phenylalanine or tryptophan. Each record gives: V gene, J gene, clone size, D gene, CDR3 protein, CDR3 DNA. The D gene is left open where the match is weak. Only part of the rows carry a size: once, few, many, or a class if the clone is expanded.

v_call: TRBV29-1; j_call: TRBJ2-1; clone_size: -; d_call: -; cdr3_aa: CSVGYSWGSSYNEQFF; cdr3_nt: TGCAGCGTTGGCTATAGTTGGGGGAGCTCCTACAATGAGCAGTTCTTC
v_call: TRBV15; j_call: TRBJ2-7; clone_size: -; d_call: TRBD2; cdr3_aa: CATSSSGLAGELHAVYEQYF; cdr3_nt: TGTGCCACCAGCTCCAGCGGACTAGCGGGAGAATTACATGCGGTCTACGAGCAGTACTTC
v_call: TRBV5-1; j_call: TRBJ2-7; clone_size: -; d_call: -; cdr3_aa: CASSLERGGYEQYF; cdr3_nt: TGCGCCAGCAGCTTGGAAAGGGGAGGCTACGAGCAGTACTTC
v_call: TRBV28; j_call: TRBJ2-7; clone_size: few; d_call: TRBD2; cdr3_aa: CASSLTPGTSGSYEQYF; cdr3_nt: TGTGCCAGCAGTTTAACCCCCGGGACTAGCGGGAGTTACGAGCAGTACTTC
v_call: TRBV10-3; j_call: TRBJ2-1; clone_size: -; d_call: TRBD2; cdr3_aa: CAISVGEGGYNEQFF; cdr3_nt: TGTGCCATCAGTGTCGGGGAGGGTGGATACAATGAGCAGTTCTTC
v_call: TRBV5-6; j_call: TRBJ2-5; clone_size: -; d_call: TRBD1; cdr3_aa: CASSLLWQGAETQYF; cdr3_nt: TGTGCCAGCAGCCTGCTTTGGCAGGGGGCAGAGACCCAGTACTTC
v_call: TRBV7-9; j_call: TRBJ1-2; clone_size: few; d_call: TRBD1; cdr3_aa: CASSGGDTTGSGYTF; cdr3_nt: TGTGCCAGCAGCGGGGGGGATACGACAGGGTCCGGCTACACCTTC
v_call: TRBV5-1; j_call: TRBJ1-4; clone_size: -; d_call: TRBD1; cdr3_aa: CASSLALSGGNEKLFF; cdr3_nt: TGCGCCAGCAGCTTGGCGTTATCAGGGGGCAATGAAAAACTGTTTTTT
v_call: TRBV6-5; j_call: TRBJ2-3; clone_size: -; d_call: -; cdr3_aa: CASSPVWTVTDTQYF; cdr3_nt: TGTGCCAGCAGCCCCGTATGGACTGTCACAGATACGCAGTATTTT
v_call: TRBV7-2; j_call: TRBJ1-1; clone_size: -; d_call: -; cdr3_aa: CASSLETANTEAFF; cdr3_nt: TGTGCCAGCAGCTTAGAGACCGCGAACACTGAAGCTTTCTTT
v_call: TRBV30; j_call: TRBJ1-2; clone_size: medium-sized; d_call: TRBD1; cdr3_aa: CACILGQSPGYTF; cdr3_nt: TGTGCCTGTATTCTGGGACAGAGCCCTGGCTACACCTTC
v_call: TRBV27; j_call: TRBJ2-2; clone_size: -; d_call: -; cdr3_aa: CASSLYSGSGELFF; cdr3_nt: TGTGCCAGCAGTTTATATTCTGGCTCCGGGGAGCTGTTTTTT
v_call: TRBV6-5; j_call: TRBJ2-7; clone_size: -; d_call: TRBD1; cdr3_aa: CASSYSVTGDEQYF; cdr3_nt: TGTGCCAGCAGTTACTCAGTGACAGGGGACGAGCAGTACTTC
v_call: TRBV10-3; j_call: TRBJ2-1; clone_size: once; d_call: TRBD1; cdr3_aa: CAISESQGARYNEQFF; cdr3_nt: TGTGCCATCAGTGAGTCACAGGGGGCGAGGTACAATGAGCAGTTCTTC
v_call: TRBV30; j_call: TRBJ1-2; clone_size: -; d_call: TRBD1; cdr3_aa: CAWDLGQGALSYGYTF; cdr3_nt: TGTGCCTGGGACTTAGGACAGGGGGCGCTTAGTTATGGCTACACCTTC
v_call: TRBV7-8; j_call: TRBJ1-2; clone_size: few; d_call: -; cdr3_aa: CASSLVGDGYTF; cdr3_nt: TGTGCCAGCAGCTTAGTCGGGGACGGCTACACCTTC
v_call: TRBV7-9; j_call: TRBJ1-1; clone_size: few; d_call: -; cdr3_aa: CASSLSGFTEAFF; cdr3_nt: TGTGCCAGCAGCTTATCAGGGTTCACTGAAGCTTTCTTT
v_call: TRBV7-8; j_call: TRBJ2-7; clone_size: once; d_call: -; cdr3_aa: CASSALRDPMYEQYF; cdr3_nt: TGTGCCAGCAGCGCCTTAAGGGACCCCATGTACGAGCAGTACTTC
v_call: TRBV30; j_call: TRBJ1-6; clone_size: -; d_call: -; cdr3_aa: CAWSVSASGNSPLHF; cdr3_nt: TGTGCCTGGAGTGTAAGTGCCAGTGGGAATTCACCCCTCCACTTT
v_call: TRBV11-3; j_call: TRBJ2-1; clone_size: once; d_call: -; cdr3_aa: CASSGTGFEQFF; cdr3_nt: TGTGCCAGCAGCGGAACAGGGTTTGAGCAGTTCTTC
v_call: TRBV6-6; j_call: TRBJ2-5; clone_size: -; d_call: TRBD2; cdr3_aa: CASHIRTSGRGETQYF; cdr3_nt: TGTGCCAGCCACATTCGGACTAGCGGGAGGGGAGAGACCCAGTACTTC
v_call: TRBV4-3; j_call: TRBJ1-2; clone_size: -; d_call: -; cdr3_aa: CASSPIPGGVGGYTF; cdr3_nt: TGCGCCAGCAGCCCGATACCCGGCGGGGTCGGAGGCTACACCTTC
v_call: TRBV18; j_call: TRBJ2-3; clone_size: -; d_call: -; cdr3_aa: CASSPPLAGPSTDTQYF; cdr3_nt: TGTGCCAGCTCACCACCTCTGGCAGGCCCATCGACAGATACGCAGTATTTT
v_call: TRBV7-6; j_call: TRBJ1-5; clone_size: once; d_call: -; cdr3_aa: CASSFSWDQPQHF; cdr3_nt: TGTGCCAGCAGCTTTTCCTGGGATCAGCCCCAGCATTTT
v_call: TRBV19; j_call: TRBJ2-7; clone_size: -; d_call: -; cdr3_aa: CASSTHRSGSYEQYF; cdr3_nt: TGTGCCAGTAGTACCCACAGGTCCGGGAGCTACGAGCAGTACTTC
v_call: TRBV5-8; j_call: TRBJ1-1; clone_size: -; d_call: -; cdr3_aa: CASSFQQAVKAFF; cdr3_nt: TGTGCCAGCAGCTTCCAACAGGCTGTAAAAGCTTTCTTT
v_call: TRBV7-6; j_call: TRBJ2-1; clone_size: -; d_call: -; cdr3_aa: CASSLLGGNEQFF; cdr3_nt: TGTGCCAGCAGCTTACTAGGGGGAAATGAGCAGTTCTTC
v_call: TRBV7-9; j_call: TRBJ2-7; clone_size: -; d_call: TRBD1; cdr3_aa: CASSPGQGAYEQYF; cdr3_nt: TGTGCCAGCAGCCCGGGACAGGGGGCCTACGAGCAGTACTTC
v_call: TRBV2; j_call: TRBJ1-5; clone_size: medium-sized; d_call: -; cdr3_aa: CASWGEGNQPQHF; cdr3_nt: TGTGCCAGCTGGGGAGAGGGCAATCAGCCCCAGCATTTT
v_call: TRBV4-1; j_call: TRBJ2-7; clone_size: -; d_call: -; cdr3_aa: CASSAGPTYEQYF; cdr3_nt: TGCGCCAGCTCGGCTGGGCCGACCTACGAGCAGTACTTC
v_call: TRBV25-1; j_call: TRBJ2-7; clone_size: -; d_call: -; cdr3_aa: CASSENDPGQYF; cdr3_nt: TGTGCCAGCAGTGAAAACGACCCAGGACAGTACTTC
v_call: TRBV7-3; j_call: TRBJ1-1; clone_size: -; d_call: -; cdr3_aa: CASSLGGEAFF; cdr3_nt: TGTGCCAGCAGCTTAGGAGGGGAAGCTTTCTTT
v_call: TRBV4-1; j_call: TRBJ2-1; clone_size: -; d_call: TRBD1; cdr3_aa: CASSHRQGVQDEQFF; cdr3_nt: TGCGCCAGCAGCCACAGACAGGGGGTCCAGGATGAGCAGTTCTTC
v_call: TRBV30; j_call: TRBJ2-7; clone_size: -; d_call: -; cdr3_aa: CAWSSDTYEQYF; cdr3_nt: TGTGCCTGGAGTAGCGACACCTACGAGCAGTACTTC
v_call: TRBV19; j_call: TRBJ2-1; clone_size: -; d_call: TRBD2; cdr3_aa: CASSLRDYDYNEQFF; cdr3_nt: TGTGCCAGTAGTCTTCGGGACTATGATTACAATGAGCAGTTCTTC
v_call: TRBV30; j_call: TRBJ1-1; clone_size: -; d_call: -; cdr3_aa: CASGWGPNTEAFF; cdr3_nt: TGTGCCTCGGGGTGGGGGCCTAACACTGAAGCTTTCTTT
v_call: TRBV11-2; j_call: TRBJ2-3; clone_size: once; d_call: TRBD1; cdr3_aa: CASSLVGLDRVITDTQYF; cdr3_nt: TGTGCCAGCAGCTTAGTTGGATTGGACAGGGTGATCACAGATACGCAGTATTTT
v_call: TRBV6-1; j_call: TRBJ2-7; clone_size: few; d_call: TRBD2; cdr3_aa: CASKNPGLAEPRYF; cdr3_nt: TGTGCCAGCAAAAATCCGGGACTAGCGGAGCCGCGGTACTTC
v_call: TRBV4-1; j_call: TRBJ2-3; clone_size: -; d_call: TRBD2; cdr3_aa: CASSQEAGDTQYF; cdr3_nt: TGCGCCAGCAGCCAAGAAGCGGGGGATACGCAGTATTTT
v_call: TRBV4-2; j_call: TRBJ1-3; clone_size: -; d_call: -; cdr3_aa: CASSPVGAPSGNTIYF; cdr3_nt: TGTGCCAGCAGCCCCGTTGGGGCCCCCTCTGGAAACACCATATATTTT
v_call: TRBV28; j_call: TRBJ2-5; clone_size: few; d_call: TRBD1; cdr3_aa: CASSPGTGGGETQYF; cdr3_nt: TGTGCCAGCAGTCCCGGGACAGGGGGCGGAGAGACCCAGTACTTC
v_call: TRBV19; j_call: TRBJ2-1; clone_size: -; d_call: TRBD2; cdr3_aa: CASSIALLAGGYNEQFF; cdr3_nt: TGTGCCAGTAGTATAGCCCTACTAGCGGGAGGGTACAATGAGCAGTTCTTC
v_call: TRBV10-1; j_call: TRBJ2-2; clone_size: -; d_call: -; cdr3_aa: CASSESLGNTGELFF; cdr3_nt: TGCGCCAGCAGTGAGTCGTTAGGGAACACCGGGGAGCTGTTTTTT
v_call: TRBV6-1; j_call: TRBJ1-1; clone_size: once; d_call: -; cdr3_aa: CASTPGPNTEAFF; cdr3_nt: TGTGCCAGTACTCCTGGACCGAACACTGAAGCTTTCTTT
v_call: TRBV5-1; j_call: TRBJ1-3; clone_size: -; d_call: -; cdr3_aa: CASSLVQASGNTIYF; cdr3_nt: TGCGCCAGCAGCTTGGTACAAGCCTCTGGAAACACCATATATTTT
v_call: TRBV21-1; j_call: TRBJ1-1; clone_size: -; d_call: -; cdr3_aa: CASSRMVPEAFF; cdr3_nt: TGTGCCAGCAGCAGAATGGTCCCTGAAGCTTTCTTT
v_call: TRBV27; j_call: TRBJ2-3; clone_size: -; d_call: TRBD2; cdr3_aa: CASSLRREGRDTQYF; cdr3_nt: TGTGCCAGCAGTTTACGGCGGGAGGGTCGAGATACGCAGTATTTT
v_call: TRBV27; j_call: TRBJ2-7; clone_size: -; d_call: -; cdr3_aa: CASSPSPYEQYF; cdr3_nt: TGTGCCAGCAGCCCCTCCCCCTACGAGCAGTACTTC
v_call: TRBV7-6; j_call: TRBJ1-1; clone_size: -; d_call: -; cdr3_aa: CASSLLLGAYTEAFF; cdr3_nt: TGTGCCAGCAGCTTGTTGCTGGGGGCGTACACTGAAGCTTTCTTT
v_call: TRBV7-9; j_call: TRBJ2-5; clone_size: few; d_call: TRBD1; cdr3_aa: CASSLAPGQGPETQYF; cdr3_nt: TGTGCCAGCAGCTTAGCTCCGGGACAGGGACCGGAGACCCAGTACTTC
v_call: TRBV25-1; j_call: TRBJ2-7; clone_size: -; d_call: TRBD1; cdr3_aa: CASSESGTGYVHEQYF; cdr3_nt: TGTGCCAGCAGTGAATCGGGGACAGGGTACGTCCACGAGCAGTACTTC
v_call: TRBV27; j_call: TRBJ1-5; clone_size: -; d_call: TRBD1; cdr3_aa: CASSLWGQGVTGNQPQHF; cdr3_nt: TGTGCCAGCAGTTTATGGGGACAGGGGGTTACGGGCAATCAGCCCCAGCATTTT
v_call: TRBV6-1; j_call: TRBJ1-2; clone_size: once; d_call: TRBD1; cdr3_aa: CASSEVVRGRYGYTF; cdr3_nt: TGTGCCAGCAGTGAAGTGGTCAGGGGGCGGTATGGCTACACCTTC
v_call: TRBV6-6; j_call: TRBJ1-4; clone_size: once; d_call: -; cdr3_aa: CASSYVGATNEKLFF; cdr3_nt: TGTGCCAGCAGTTACGTGGGTGCAACTAATGAAAAACTGTTTTTT
v_call: TRBV9; j_call: TRBJ1-3; clone_size: -; d_call: -; cdr3_aa: CASSPRGGAGGNTIYF; cdr3_nt: TGTGCCAGCAGCCCTAGGGGTGGGGCGGGGGGAAACACCATATATTTT
v_call: TRBV18; j_call: TRBJ1-4; clone_size: -; d_call: TRBD1; cdr3_aa: CASSPMGQGASNEKLFF; cdr3_nt: TGTGCCAGCTCACCAATGGGACAGGGGGCCTCTAATGAAAAACTGTTTTTT
v_call: TRBV27; j_call: TRBJ2-7; clone_size: -; d_call: -; cdr3_aa: CASSLSRGTYEQYF; cdr3_nt: TGTGCCAGCAGTTTATCAAGGGGGACCTACGAGCAGTACTTC
v_call: TRBV2; j_call: TRBJ2-7; clone_size: -; d_call: TRBD2; cdr3_aa: CASSEEVAGGPYEQYF; cdr3_nt: TGTGCCAGCAGTGAAGAGGTAGCGGGAGGGCCCTACGAGCAGTACTTC
v_call: TRBV7-2; j_call: TRBJ1-1; clone_size: few; d_call: -; cdr3_aa: CASSLVIWTNTEAFF; cdr3_nt: TGTGCCAGCAGCTTAGTAATATGGACGAACACTGAAGCTTTCTTT